The 13 T cell receptor beta chains listed next were all sequenced from one sample in a study of beta chain features in type 1 diabetes. Reverse transcribing all isolated RNA meant expressed TCRB transcripts were sequenced. The assay was immunoSEQ multiplex PCR, and TCRdb's table has in-frame clones only and misses some. The table records 500,000 to 800,000 clones, roughly 12% of them present only once. Points from the study as a whole: In all four CD4+ subsets, TCRB CDR3 length was significantly, moderately reduced in type 1 diabetes.

No antigen has been identified for these receptors. The source material was naive CD4+ T cells from blood. The receptors come from a man aged 30 to 45 with type 1 diabetes.

The chain has TRBV5-6 and TRBJ2-7; D is possibly TRBD1 (6 bases). From germline, CDR1 is SGHDT and CDR2 YYEEEE. V shed 2 bases and J shed 4 bases, with 16 bases lying between them. The CDR3 is made up of 15 amino acids. The CDR3 region has the DNA TGTGCCAGCAGCTTACTCCTGAGGACAGAGTACGAGCAGTACTTC. Protein: CASSLLLRTEYEQYF.

This clone came up many times. The gene calls are TRBV2 and TRBJ2-3; D perhaps matches TRBD1 (6 bases). Germline loops: CDR1 SNHLY, CDR2 FYNNEI. The V end was cut by 5 bases, the J end by 0 bases, with 12 bases between. The CDR3 is 15 amino acids. The CDR3: CASSLLGTSTDTQYF. DNA of the CDR3: TGTGCCAGCAGTCTTCTCGGGACAAGCACAGATACGCAGTATTTT. Full variable domain (remainder filled in from reference TRBV2 and TRBJ2-3): EPEVTQTPSHQVTQMGQEVILRCVPISNHLYFYWYRQILGQKVEFLVSFYNNEISEKSEIFDDQFSVERPDGSNFTLKIRSTKLEDSAMYFCASSLLGTSTDTQYFGPGTRLTVL.

V gene TRBV2 combines with J gene TRBJ1-5; 9 bases line up with TRBD1. The CDR3 totals 14 residues. CDR1 and CDR2 (germline): SNHLY, FYNNEI. J was trimmed by 6 bases and V by 7 bases; bases with no gene match: 7. CDR3 sequence reads: CASMPGTGSQPQHF. The CDR3 DNA follows: TGTGCCAGCATGCCCGGGACAGGGAGTCAGCCCCAGCATTTT.

V is TRBV4-3 and J is TRBJ1-2; maybe TRBD1 (6 bases). Germline V gene lookup returns CDR1 LGHNA and CDR2 YSLEER. There are 15 residues in the CDR3. The ends were cut back, 0 bases at V and 3 bases at J, with 11 bases in the middle. The DNA of the CDR3 is TGCGCCAGCAGCCAAGATAGGGGGAGGCACTATGGCTACACCTTC. Protein: CASSQDRGRHYGYTF.

The chain links TRBV27 to TRBJ2-2, with D perhaps being TRBD1 or TRBD2 (5 bases each). Germline lookup yields CDR1 MNHEY and CDR2 SMNVEV (reference sequence). The V and J ends lost 11 bases and 0 bases respectively, with 13 bases between them. This CDR3 spans 14 amino acids. CDR3 sequence: CAPQRGSNTGELFF. DNA of the CDR3: TGTGCCCCCCAGAGGGGCTCGAACACCGGGGAGCTGTTTTTT.

The chain couples TRBV7-2 to TRBJ2-2; D gene ambiguous. Trimming took off 4 bases at V and 6 bases at J, with 12 bases between the two ends. This CDR3 has 14 amino acids. The germline V gene encodes CDR1 SGHTA and CDR2 FQGNSA. The CDR3 bases are TGTGCCAGCAGCTCCACCATCTCATCCGGGGAGCTGTTTTTT. Its protein product is CASSSTISSGELFF.

The chain has TRBV7-2 and TRBJ1-1, with a weak D call TRBD1 (5 bases). Trimming shortened V by 0 bases and J by 5 bases, and 10 bases separated the two germline ends. This CDR3 has 14 amino acids. CDR1 is SGHTA, CDR2 FQGNSA, per germline. Here the CDR3 reads CASSLAGVETEAFF. The CDR3 DNA follows: TGTGCCAGCAGCTTAGCAGGGGTGGAGACTGAAGCTTTCTTT.

This clone was seen a few times. The V call is TRBV9, the J call TRBJ2-3; 12 nucleotides align to TRBD2. The CDR3 has 16 residues. The V segment lost 4 bases and the J segment 0 bases; nucleotides outside the gene matches: 3. Germline CDR1 is SGDLS and CDR2 is YYNGEE. CDR3 sequence (DNA): TGTGCCAGCAGCTGGACTAGCGGGAAAAGCACAGATACGCAGTATTTT. Protein: CASSWTSGKSTDTQYF. The entire variable domain, with the rest obtained from reference TRBV9 and TRBJ2-3, is as follows: DSGVTQTPKHLITATGQRVTLRCSPRSGDLSVYWYQQSLDQGLQFLIQYYNGEERAKGNILERFSAQQFPDLHSELNLSSLELGDSALYFCASSWTSGKSTDTQYFGPGTRLTVL.

V and J are TRBV9 and TRBJ2-5; D is unclear. Germline CDR1 reads SGDLS; CDR2 reads YYNGEE. There are 14 residues in the CDR3. Trimming took off 4 bases at V and 1 base at J, with 11 bases between the two ends. CDR3 residues: CASSLGLAQETQYF. In DNA form, the CDR3 reads TGTGCCAGCAGCCTGGGCCTTGCCCAAGAGACCCAGTACTTC.

The chain employs TRBV10-3 and TRBJ2-3; D might be TRBD2 (7 bases). The CDR3 is 16 residues long. The germline gives CDR1 ENHRY, CDR2 SYGVKD. Trimming shortened V by 4 bases and J by 2 bases, and 16 bases separated the two germline ends. CDR3 sequence: CAISVVAGATTDTQYF. CDR3 sequence (DNA): TGTGCCATCAGTGTGGTGGCGGGGGCAACCACAGATACGCAGTATTTT.

The CDR3 loop is CASRMDSWETQYF. The CDR3 DNA sequence: TGTGCCAGCAGAATGGACAGTTGGGAGACCCAGTACTTC. The chain carries TRBV7-2 and TRBJ2-5, with a weak D call TRBD1 (6 bases). CDR3 length equals 13 residues. V was trimmed by 6 bases and J by 5 bases, leaving 13 bases between them. Per germline, CDR1 SGHTA and CDR2 FQGNSA.

This clone was seen more than once but under ten times. At the DNA level, this CDR3 is encoded by other sequences in the same sample as well. The rearrangement links TRBV2 to TRBJ2-5; D gene unclear. This CDR3 comprises 11 residues. Between the trimmed V and J ends, which lost 5 bases and 0 bases, there was a span of 1 base. CDR1 and CDR2 from the germline V gene are SNHLY and FYNNEI. The CDR3 bases are TGTGCCAGCAGTTACCAAGAGACCCAGTACTTC. This translates into CASSYQETQYF.

The rearrangement joins TRBV4-1 to TRBJ2-1, with 10 bases lining up with TRBD1. There are 18 residues in the CDR3. Germline assignment: CDR1 MGHRA and CDR2 YSYEKL. V shed 3 bases and J 0 bases; nucleotides not matched to a gene: 8. DNA of the CDR3: TGCGCCAGCAGCCAGGGGACAGGGGAGTGGAGCTCCTACAATGAGCAGTTCTTC. This translates into CASSQGTGEWSSYNEQFF.